The 13 T cell receptor beta chains presented below share a single source sample, sequenced in a study of blood T cell repertoires in COVID-19. This table comes from immunoSEQ multiplex PCR, and its TCRdb copy is limited to in-frame clones, with some not included. The table lists 150,000 to 200,000 clones, about 88% of them singletons. Specimen: PBMCs or T cells enriched from blood (not recorded which). All receptors come from a woman aged 40-49 years in a cohort exposed to, infected with or recovered from COVID-19 (not recorded which).

The chain combines TRBV19 with TRBJ2-7; 7 bases line up with TRBD2. Trimming cost V 5 bases and J 3 bases; bases outside gene matches: 7. CDR3 length equals 14 residues. The V gene's germline CDR1 is LNHDA and CDR2 SQIVND (reference sequence). The CDR3 DNA follows: TGTGCCAGTAGTTTATGGGAGGGAAGCTACGAGCAGTACTTC. Translated: CASSLWEGSYEQYF.

The chain carries TRBV12-5 and TRBJ2-1, with a tentative D call TRBD1 (5 bases). The CDR3 runs 15 residues. Deletions cut 1 base from V and 5 bases from J, with 12 bases between. Germline loops: CDR1 LGHNT, CDR2 FRNRAP. CDR3 amino acids: CASGLALGQHNEQFF. The CDR3 coding sequence is TGTGCTAGTGGTTTGGCCCTTGGACAACACAATGAGCAGTTCTTC.

This clone was counted a single time. The chain carries TRBV28 and TRBJ1-6; D gene ambiguous. CDR1 MDHEN and CDR2 SYDVKM come from the germline V gene. This CDR3 has 15 residues. The germline V and J ends were trimmed by 1 base and 9 bases, with 13 bases remaining between them. The CDR3 here is CASSLSLAVGSPLHF. CDR3 in DNA: TGTGCCAGCAGTTTATCTCTGGCGGTGGGTTCACCCCTCCACTTT.

The chain recombines TRBV5-6 with TRBJ2-2; 7 bases are shared with TRBD1. The CDR3 consists of 17 residues. V shed 0 bases, J shed 1 base, and the junction held 6 bases outside the gene matches. Germline V gene lookup returns CDR1 SGHDT and CDR2 YYEEEE. The CDR3 region has the DNA TGTGCCAGCAGCTTGGCTCTGACAGGGTTGAACACCGGGGAGCTGTTTTTT. This sequence encodes CASSLALTGLNTGELFF.

The chain uses TRBV13 and TRBJ1-4; 12 nucleotides agree with TRBD1. CDR1 and CDR2 from the germline V gene are PRHDT and FYEKMQ (reference sequence). The ends lost 6 bases at V and 7 bases at J; junction bases unmatched: 6. The CDR3 is 15 residues long. The CDR3: CASSQRDRGLEKLFF. CDR3 nucleotides: TGTGCCAGCAGTCAACGGGACAGGGGGCTTGAAAAACTGTTTTTT.

The chain is built from TRBV10-3 and TRBJ2-1, with TRBD2 matching over 14 bases. J was trimmed by 3 bases and V by 3 bases; bases with no gene match: 4. CDR1 is ENHRY and CDR2 is SYGVKD in the germline V gene. This CDR3 contains 17 residues. CDR3 bases: TGTGCCATCAGTGATCGGACTAGCGGGGGGCTCTACAATGAGCAGTTCTTC. Translation gives CAISDRTSGGLYNEQFF.

The rearrangement joins TRBV10-2 to TRBJ2-5; 12 bases are shared with TRBD2. Trimming cost V 6 bases and J 4 bases; bases outside gene matches: 6. Germline CDR1 WSHSY, CDR2 SAAADI. This CDR3 contains 15 residues. For the CDR3, the DNA is TGCGCCAGCAGCCACGGGACTAGCGGGCTAGAGACCCAGTACTTC. It yields the protein CASSHGTSGLETQYF.

By share of the sample, this clone is medium-sized. The gene calls are TRBV7-2 and TRBJ1-5; perhaps TRBD1 as D (5 bases). This CDR3 spans 16 amino acids. Trimming shortened V by 5 bases and J by 2 bases, and 16 bases separated the two germline ends. The V gene's germline CDR1 is SGHTA and CDR2 FQGNSA. DNA of the CDR3: TGTGCCAGCAGCCCTAGATCAGGCAGGGGCAATCAGCCCCAGCATTTT. Translated: CASSPRSGRGNQPQHF.

DNA for the CDR3: TGTGCCAGCACCTTCAGAACTAGCGGGGGGACCCTAGGAAAAGAGCAGTACTTC. It encodes CASTFRTSGGTLGKEQYF. This chain links TRBV5-6 with TRBJ2-7, with TRBD2 matching over 12 bases. Germline CDR1 and CDR2: SGHDT and YYEEEE. Trimming at V came to 6 bases and at J to 7 bases, leaving 20 bases not matched to a gene. The CDR3 is 18 residues long.

This chain connects TRBV18 to TRBJ1-5; 8 bases are shared with TRBD1. Germline CDR1 is KGHSH and CDR2 is LQKENI. The CDR3 has 13 amino acids. The trim removed 6 bases at V and 7 bases at J, leaving 5 bases unmatched. CDR3 residues: CASSPDRGQPQHF. The CDR3 DNA follows: TGTGCCAGCTCGCCCGACAGGGGCCAGCCCCAGCATTTT.

The J gene is TRBJ2-5, the V gene TRBV9, with TRBD1 matching 7 bases. J gave up 5 bases and V 4 bases, and 8 bases lay outside the gene matches. This CDR3 comprises 14 residues. CDR1 SGDLS and CDR2 YYNGEE come from the germline V gene. The CDR3 region is CASSSRDSEETQYF. In DNA, the CDR3 is TGTGCCAGCAGCAGCCGGGACAGCGAGGAGACCCAGTACTTC.

This clone was seen a single time. The chain recombines TRBV24-1 with TRBJ2-2; D might be TRBD2 (6 bases). This CDR3 contains 13 residues. Germline V CDR1 and CDR2: KGHDR, SFDVKD. Trimming removed 9 bases from V and 9 bases from J, with 16 bases in between. The CDR3 DNA is TGTGCCACCTCCGTTCCGGGGGTTCGGGAGCTGTTTTTT. It yields the protein CATSVPGVRELFF.

The chain uses TRBV19 and TRBJ2-1; 9 bases agree with TRBD1. The CDR3 sequence is 17 residues long. Germline V CDR1 and CDR2: LNHDA, SQIVND (reference sequence). The J segment lost 4 bases and the V segment lost 3 bases, leaving 10 bases of the junction unmatched. The DNA of the CDR3 is TGTGCCAGTAGTATCTCTGGGACAGGGCCGATATACAATGAGCAGTTCTTC. Protein: CASSISGTGPIYNEQFF.